Presented here are 29 T cell receptor beta chains from one specimen sequenced in a study of blood T cell repertoires in COVID-19. Data came from immunoSEQ multiplex PCR; TCRdb stores just in-frame clones and leaves some out. The repertoire has around 78,000 clones, over 70% of them found once; the top ten carry 5.8%. Sequencing was carried out using peripheral blood. These receptors all stem from a man aged 50 to 59 with active COVID-19.

V gene TRBV4-1 combines with J gene TRBJ2-3; the match to TRBD2 covers 9 bases. CDR1 is MGHRA and CDR2 is YSYEKL in the germline V gene. This CDR3 spans 16 amino acids. The J segment lost 7 bases and the V segment lost 0 bases, leaving 8 bases of the junction unmatched. Here the CDR3 DNA reads TGCGCCAGCAGCCAAGATAGCGGGGGACTGCGGAATACGCAGTATTTT. Amino acids: CASSQDSGGLRNTQYF.

The gene calls are TRBV6-2 or TRBV6-3 and TRBJ2-7, with TRBD2 identical over 15 bases. Germline trimming cut 1 base from V and 2 bases from J; bases unmatched to any gene: 0. This CDR3 contains 16 residues. Germline V gene lookup returns CDR1 MNHEY and CDR2 SVGEGT. The DNA for the CDR3 is TGTGCCAGCAGTTACTGGACTAGCGGGGGGGCCTACGAGCAGTACTTC. This sequence encodes CASSYWTSGGAYEQYF.

This chain uses TRBV11-2 with TRBJ1-6; D is uncertain. V shed 4 bases and J shed 7 bases, with 11 bases lying between them. Germline values: CDR1 SGHAT, CDR2 FQNNGV. This CDR3 has 14 amino acids. This chain's CDR3 is CASSWRAGNSPLHF. The CDR3 region has the DNA TGTGCCAGCAGCTGGCGAGCGGGAAATTCACCCCTCCACTTT. Complete variable domain (other parts from reference TRBV11-2 and TRBJ1-6): EAGVAQSPRYKIIEKRQSVAFWCNPISGHATLYWYQQILGQGPKLLIQFQNNGVVDDSQLPKDRFSAERLKGVDSTLKIQPAKLEDSAVYLCASSWRAGNSPLHFGNGTRLTVT.

This sequence joins TRBV7-2 and TRBJ1-5; possible D gene TRBD1, 5 bases. V lost 1 base and J 7 bases, leaving 8 bases between the germline ends. The CDR3 covers 13 residues. The germline V gene encodes CDR1 SGHTA and CDR2 FQGNSA. In DNA, the CDR3 is TGTGCCAGCAGCTTAGGGGGCCCGCAGCCCCAGCATTTT. Protein: CASSLGGPQPQHF.

This chain joins TRBV5-4 and TRBJ2-2; 9 bases line up with TRBD1. Germline V CDR1 and CDR2: SGHNT, YYREEE (reference sequence). This CDR3 region has 16 residues. J was trimmed by 4 bases and V by 4 bases; bases with no gene match: 8. The CDR3 protein is CASSPGTGLRTGELFF. For the CDR3, the DNA is TGTGCCAGCAGCCCAGGGACAGGGCTGCGCACCGGGGAGCTGTTTTTT.

V usage is TRBV5-4 and J usage is TRBJ2-7; no definite D call. The CDR3 has 15 residues. Germline V gene lookup returns CDR1 SGHNT and CDR2 YYREEE (reference sequence). Trimming shortened V by 3 bases and J by 1 base, and 14 bases separated the two germline ends. CDR3 residues: CASSSESVPSYEQYF. For the CDR3, the DNA is TGTGCCAGCAGCTCCGAGTCCGTTCCTTCCTACGAGCAGTACTTC.

The chain combines TRBV18 with TRBJ1-1; 12 bases align to TRBD1. V shed 5 bases, J shed 3 bases, and the junction held 4 bases outside the gene matches. The germline V gene has CDR1 KGHSH and CDR2 LQKENI. This CDR3 spans 15 amino acids. The CDR3 region is CASSTGTGGDTEAFF. CDR3 sequence (DNA): TGTGCCAGCTCAACCGGGACAGGGGGCGACACTGAAGCTTTCTTT. The complete variable domain, with remaining parts taken from reference TRBV18 and TRBJ1-1, reads NAGVMQNPRHLVRRRGQEARLRCSPMKGHSHVYWYRQLPEEGLKFMVYLQKENIIDESGMPKERFSAEFPKEGPSILRIQQVVRGDSAAYFCASSTGTGGDTEAFFGQGTRLTVV.

The rearrangement joins TRBV24-1 to TRBJ2-3; D perhaps matches TRBD2 (7 bases). The CDR3 totals 17 residues. The V gene lost 4 bases and the J gene lost 0 bases, with 16 bases spanning the gap. Looked up from germline, CDR1 is KGHDR and CDR2 is SFDVKD. This CDR3 reads CATSEGGGTASTDTQYF. The CDR3 region has the DNA TGTGCCACCAGTGAGGGAGGGGGGACGGCTAGCACAGATACGCAGTATTTT.

This chain links TRBV25-1 with TRBJ1-1, with D perhaps matching TRBD1 (5 bases). Germline lookup yields CDR1 MGHDK and CDR2 SYGVNS. The CDR3 totals 14 residues. The germline V and J ends were trimmed by 4 bases and 1 base, with 10 bases remaining between them. CDR3 DNA sequence: TGTGCCAGCAGTGCGAGGGGAGGGAACACTGAAGCTTTCTTT. This sequence encodes CASSARGGNTEAFF. Complete variable domain (other parts from reference TRBV25-1 and TRBJ1-1): EADIYQTPRYLVIGTGKKITLECSQTMGHDKMYWYQQDPGMELHLIHYSYGVNSTEKGDLSSESTVSRIRTEHFPLTLESARPSHTSQYLCASSARGGNTEAFFGQGTRLTVV.

The chain recombines TRBV7-9 with TRBJ2-1, with TRBD1 matching 12 bases. J lost 2 bases, V lost 6 bases, and 11 bases had no gene match. Germline CDR1 SEHNR, CDR2 FQNEAQ (reference sequence). The CDR3 is 18 amino acids. CDR3 DNA: TGTGCCAGCAGGATCGGGACAGGGGGCATTCGGACCTACAATGAGCAGTTCTTC. Amino acid sequence: CASRIGTGGIRTYNEQFF.

This chain links TRBV19 with TRBJ1-1; D call uncertain. The length of the CDR3 is 18 residues. Deletions cut 5 bases from V and 5 bases from J, with 27 bases between. From germline, CDR1 is LNHDA and CDR2 SQIVND (reference sequence). The CDR3 region is CASSESPGAPIMGTEAFF. DNA of the CDR3: TGTGCCAGTAGTGAGTCCCCGGGAGCGCCTATTATGGGGACTGAAGCTTTCTTT.

This chain links TRBV7-9 with TRBJ2-3, with 16 bases lining up with TRBD2. The CDR3 spans 19 residues. Germline V gene sequence: CDR1 SEHNR, CDR2 FQNEAQ (reference sequence). The ends lost 4 bases at V and 6 bases at J; junction bases unmatched: 13. The CDR3: CASSSSGTSGRAGGDTQYF. The CDR3 nucleotides read TGTGCCAGCAGCTCTTCCGGGACTAGCGGGAGGGCCGGCGGTGATACGCAGTATTTT.

V usage is TRBV6-2 or TRBV6-3 and J usage is TRBJ2-1; the match to TRBD1 covers 9 bases. Unmatched junction bases numbered 3, after V lost 6 bases and J lost 6 bases. This CDR3 region has 13 residues. Looked up from germline, CDR1 is MNHEY and CDR2 is SVGEGT. The CDR3 sequence is CASSQTGGNEQFF. CDR3 nucleotide sequence: TGTGCCAGCAGCCAGACAGGGGGCAATGAGCAGTTCTTC.

In this sample, this clone turned up a few times. The chain uses TRBV5-1 and TRBJ1-1, with 9 nucleotides matching TRBD1. With 3 bases clipped from V and 1 base from J, the junction kept 7 bases outside the gene matches. This CDR3 region has 16 residues. Germline CDR1 and CDR2: SGHRS and YFSETQ. This CDR3 is CASSSRNRGRNTEAFF. As DNA, the CDR3 is TGCGCCAGCAGCTCTCGCAACAGGGGGCGGAACACTGAAGCTTTCTTT.

V and J are TRBV7-2 and TRBJ2-5; TRBD2 aligns across 8 bases. The germline CDR1 and CDR2 sequences are SGHTA and FQGNSA. V lost 3 bases to trimming and J lost 5 bases; unmatched junction nucleotides: 5. The CDR3 length is 14 residues. The CDR3 region has the DNA TGTGCCAGCAGCTTCTTCGGGAGGGGTGAGACCCAGTACTTC. Its protein product is CASSFFGRGETQYF.

The chain employs TRBV30 and TRBJ1-5, with a possible D match to TRBD1 (6 bases). Germline lookup yields CDR1 GTSNPN and CDR2 SVGIG (reference sequence). The V end was cut by 0 bases, the J end by 7 bases, with 13 bases between. The CDR3 sequence is 14 residues long. CDR3: CAWSVLMGAQPQHF. DNA of the CDR3: TGTGCCTGGAGTGTACTAATGGGGGCCCAGCCCCAGCATTTT.

J is TRBJ2-4 and V is TRBV7-2; TRBD2 agrees at 7 bases. Per germline, CDR1 SGHTA and CDR2 FQGNSA. The trim removed 1 base at V and 0 bases at J, leaving 9 bases unmatched. The CDR3 spans 18 residues. CDR3 nucleotide sequence: TGTGCCAGCAGCTTAGTAGGTCGGGAGGTTCTAGCCAAAAACATTCAGTACTTC. Protein sequence: CASSLVGREVLAKNIQYF.

The rearrangement joins TRBV9 to TRBJ2-7; D is uncertain. V was shortened by 3 bases and J by 3 bases, with 16 bases between the two germline ends. The CDR3 sequence is 15 residues long. From germline, CDR1 is SGDLS and CDR2 YYNGEE. The chain's CDR3 is CASSALGNLDYEQYF. CDR3 bases: TGTGCCAGCAGCGCGTTGGGCAACTTGGACTACGAGCAGTACTTC.

This chain links TRBV9 with TRBJ2-2; D gene ambiguous. Trimming took off 0 bases at V and 0 bases at J, with 9 bases between the two ends. Germline V lookup: CDR1 SGDLS, CDR2 YYNGEE. The CDR3 covers 16 residues. The CDR3 sequence is CASSVVSTANTGELFF. CDR3 bases: TGTGCCAGCAGCGTAGTCTCTACCGCGAACACCGGGGAGCTGTTTTTT. Drawing the rest from reference TRBV9 and TRBJ2-2, the complete variable domain is DSGVTQTPKHLITATGQRVTLRCSPRSGDLSVYWYQQSLDQGLQFLIQYYNGEERAKGNILERFSAQQFPDLHSELNLSSLELGDSALYFCASSVVSTANTGELFFGEGSRLTVL.

The V gene is TRBV7-2, the J gene TRBJ1-2, with 10 nucleotides matching TRBD1. Trimming at V came to 5 bases and at J to 5 bases, leaving 8 bases not matched to a gene. Per germline, CDR1 SGHTA and CDR2 FQGNSA. This CDR3 is 15 amino acids long. The CDR3 DNA is TGTGCCAGCAGCCCCAGAGACAGGGGGCTTTATGGCTACACCTTC. The encoded protein is CASSPRDRGLYGYTF.

This clone was seen only once. The V and J genes are TRBV7-3 and TRBJ1-2; tentatively, D is TRBD1 (6 bases). Trimming took off 5 bases at V and 0 bases at J, with 13 bases between the two ends. CDR1 and CDR2 from the germline V gene are SGHTA and FQGTGA. The CDR3 is 15 amino acids. As DNA, the CDR3 is TGTGCCAGCAGCCCCACAGGGACCACTAACTATGGCTACACCTTC. Residues: CASSPTGTTNYGYTF.

Here the CDR3 reads CASSPYTDTQYF. The CDR3 DNA reads TGTGCCAGCAGCCCCTACACAGATACGCAGTATTTT. The chain couples TRBV25-1 to TRBJ2-3; D is uncertain. Germline values: CDR1 MGHDK, CDR2 SYGVNS. The length of the CDR3 is 12 residues. V dropped 6 bases and J dropped 2 bases, with 6 bases sitting between them.

The chain links TRBV3-1 (or the pseudogene TRBV3-2) to TRBJ1-1, with D unclear. The germline V gene encodes CDR1 LGHDT and CDR2 YNNKEL (reference sequence). This CDR3 comprises 14 residues. Trimming removed 2 bases at V and 1 base at J, with 8 bases between. Here the CDR3 DNA reads TGTGCCAGCAGCCAACAGGACTCGAACACTGAAGCTTTCTTT. Amino acids: CASSQQDSNTEAFF.

The gene calls are TRBV11-2 and TRBJ2-4; D gene uncertain. Per germline, CDR1 SGHAT and CDR2 FQNNGV. The CDR3 is 14 residues long. The ends were cut back, 1 base at V and 2 bases at J, with 6 bases in the middle. Written as DNA, the CDR3 is TGTGCCAGCAGCTTAGGGGCAACCAAAAACATTCAGTACTTC. Its translation: CASSLGATKNIQYF.

The J gene is TRBJ1-2, the V gene TRBV5-4; 9 nucleotides match TRBD1. J gave up 8 bases and V 0 bases, and 14 bases lay outside the gene matches. Per the germline V gene, CDR1 is SGHNT and CDR2 is YYREEE (reference sequence). There are 17 residues in the CDR3. The CDR3 coding sequence is TGTGCCAGCAGCTTGGACAGGGGGCCCGCTGCCCCTAGGGGCTACACCTTC. Protein product: CASSLDRGPAAPRGYTF.

This clone was observed at least ten times. The same CDR3 is also encoded by other DNA sequences in this sample. The rearrangement joins TRBV6-5 to TRBJ1-1; 9 positions match TRBD1. CDR1 MNHEY and CDR2 SVGAGI come from the germline V gene. The CDR3 covers 12 residues. The trim removed 6 bases at V and 7 bases at J, leaving 3 bases unmatched. CDR3 nucleotide sequence: TGTGCCAGCAGCCGGGGACAGGGTGAAGCTTTCTTT. It is translated as CASSRGQGEAFF.

This chain links TRBV27 with TRBJ1-2; a weak D match, TRBD1 (6 bases). V lost 1 base to trimming and J lost 8 bases, with 11 bases between them. The CDR3 is 13 residues long. Germline V gene data show CDR1 as MNHEY and CDR2 as SMNVEV (reference sequence). CDR3 in DNA: TGTGCCAGCAGTTTATGGGGGCTTTACGGCTACACCTTC. Amino acids: CASSLWGLYGYTF.

The chain has TRBV30 and TRBJ1-3, with a possible D match to TRBD1 (5 bases). The CDR3 has 17 residues. Trimming shortened V by 3 bases and J by 0 bases, and 18 bases separated the two germline ends. Looked up from germline, CDR1 is GTSNPN and CDR2 is SVGIG (reference sequence). In DNA, the CDR3 is TGTGCCTGGAGCCGCGGGACCGTCCTTCTCTCTGGAAACACCATATATTTT. Translating it yields CAWSRGTVLLSGNTIYF. The complete variable domain, with remaining parts taken from reference TRBV30 and TRBJ1-3, reads SQTIHQWPATLVQPVGSPLSLECTVEGTSNPNLYWYRQAAGRGLQLLFYSVGIGQISSEVPQNLSASRPQDRQFILSSKKLLLSDSGFYLCAWSRGTVLLSGNTIYFGEGSWLTVV.

This clone was detected only a few times. The CDR3 spells CASSTQGSPDQPQHF. CDR3 coding DNA: TGTGCCAGCAGTACCCAGGGGAGTCCGGATCAGCCCCAGCATTTT. This chain links TRBV28 with TRBJ1-5; TRBD1 is a possible D gene (6 bases). The CDR3 sequence is 15 residues long. V was clipped by 5 bases and J by 5 bases, with 16 bases between them. In germline, CDR1 is MDHEN, CDR2 SYDVKM.